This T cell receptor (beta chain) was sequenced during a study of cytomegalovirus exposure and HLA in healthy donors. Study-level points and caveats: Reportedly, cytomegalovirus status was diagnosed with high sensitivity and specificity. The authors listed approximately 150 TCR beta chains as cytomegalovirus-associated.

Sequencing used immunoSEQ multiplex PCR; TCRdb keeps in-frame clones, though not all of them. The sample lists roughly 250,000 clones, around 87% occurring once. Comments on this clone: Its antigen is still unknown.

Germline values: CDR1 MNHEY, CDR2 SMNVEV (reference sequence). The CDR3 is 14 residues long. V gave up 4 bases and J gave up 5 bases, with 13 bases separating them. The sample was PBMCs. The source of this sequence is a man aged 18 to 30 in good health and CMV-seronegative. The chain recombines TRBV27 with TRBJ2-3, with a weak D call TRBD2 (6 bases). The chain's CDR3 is CASSSGTAIDTQYF. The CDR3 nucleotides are TGTGCCAGCAGTTCCGGGACTGCGATAGATACGCAGTATTTT.